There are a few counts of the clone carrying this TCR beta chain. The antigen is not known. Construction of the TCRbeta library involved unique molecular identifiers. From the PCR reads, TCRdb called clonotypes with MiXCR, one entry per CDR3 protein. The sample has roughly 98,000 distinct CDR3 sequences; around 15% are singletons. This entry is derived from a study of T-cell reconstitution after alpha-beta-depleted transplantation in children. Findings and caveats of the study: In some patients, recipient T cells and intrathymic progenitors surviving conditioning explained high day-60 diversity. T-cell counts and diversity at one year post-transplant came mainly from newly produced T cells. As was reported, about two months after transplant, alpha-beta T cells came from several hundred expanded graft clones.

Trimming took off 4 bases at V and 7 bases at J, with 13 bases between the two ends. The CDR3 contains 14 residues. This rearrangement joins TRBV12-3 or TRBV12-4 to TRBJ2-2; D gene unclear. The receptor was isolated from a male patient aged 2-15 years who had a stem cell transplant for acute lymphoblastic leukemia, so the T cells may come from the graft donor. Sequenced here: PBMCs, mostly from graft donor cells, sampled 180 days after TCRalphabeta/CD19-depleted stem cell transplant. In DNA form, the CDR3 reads TGTGCCAGCAGTTACTCAGGTTGGCACGGGGAGCTGTTTTTT. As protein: CASSYSGWHGELFF.